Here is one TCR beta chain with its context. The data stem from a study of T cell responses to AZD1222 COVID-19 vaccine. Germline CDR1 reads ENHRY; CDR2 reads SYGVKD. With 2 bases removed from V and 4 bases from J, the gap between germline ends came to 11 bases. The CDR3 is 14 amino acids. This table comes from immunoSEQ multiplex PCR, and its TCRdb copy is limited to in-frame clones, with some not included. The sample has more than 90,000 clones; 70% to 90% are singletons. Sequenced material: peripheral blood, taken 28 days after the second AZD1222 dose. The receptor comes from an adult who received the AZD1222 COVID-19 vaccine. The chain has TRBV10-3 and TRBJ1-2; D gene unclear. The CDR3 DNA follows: TGTGCCATCAGTGAGGCCGGGTCTTCCTATGGCTACACCTTC. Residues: CAISEAGSSYGYTF.